The 30 T cell receptor beta chains below come from one sample, sequenced in a study of technical replicates of blood from a handful of donors. Sequencing was performed with immunoSEQ multiplex PCR; in TCRdb, only in-frame clones are kept and a portion is missing. The data hold about 93,000 clones, with 95% observed a single time. Specimen: T cells isolated from PBMCs. All receptors come from a human donor in good health.

The V gene is TRBV2, the J gene TRBJ1-1; D is possibly TRBD1 (6 bases). V lost 6 bases and J 6 bases, leaving 14 bases between the germline ends. Germline V CDR1 and CDR2: SNHLY, FYNNEI. There are 13 residues in the CDR3. This chain's CDR3 is CASRKAGEPEAFF. The DNA for the CDR3 is TGTGCCAGCAGAAAAGCAGGGGAACCTGAAGCTTTCTTT.

This chain uses TRBV4-1 with TRBJ1-5; D is perhaps TRBD1 (6 bases). This CDR3 is 16 amino acids long. CDR1 is MGHRA, CDR2 YSYEKL, per germline. Trimming took 4 bases from V and 3 from J, leaving 16 bases between them. CDR3 loop: CASSLKPGTFNQPQHF. The DNA of the CDR3 is TGCGCCAGCAGCCTCAAGCCCGGGACATTCAATCAGCCCCAGCATTTT.

This clone is a singleton in its sample. This chain links TRBV28 with TRBJ1-2, with D possibly TRBD1 on 6 matching bases. V was pared by 3 bases and J by 8 bases, with 16 bases between. The CDR3 totals 14 residues. Germline V gene sequence: CDR1 MDHEN, CDR2 SYDVKM. The CDR3 reads CASSFQGKDWGYTF. The CDR3 nucleotides are TGTGCCAGCAGTTTTCAGGGGAAGGACTGGGGCTACACCTTC.

This clone was detected only once. The genes are TRBV29-1 and TRBJ1-5; no firm D call. This CDR3 has 12 amino acids. The V and J ends lost 7 bases and 0 bases respectively, with 7 bases between them. Germline V gene sequence: CDR1 SQVTM, CDR2 ANQGSEA. CDR3 sequence (DNA): TGCAGCGCCGGGGTTAGCAATCAGCCCCAGCATTTT. This gives the protein CSAGVSNQPQHF.

The V gene is TRBV5-1, the J gene TRBJ2-7; possibly TRBD2 for D (6 bases). Germline CDR1 and CDR2: SGHRS and YFSETQ. This CDR3 has 13 residues. The V end was cut by 0 bases, the J end by 4 bases, with 8 bases between. DNA for the CDR3: TGCGCCAGCAGCTTGGTGCGGGGTTACGAGCAGTACTTC. The encoded protein is CASSLVRGYEQYF. Full variable domain (rest looked up from reference TRBV5-1 and TRBJ2-7): KAGVTQTPRYLIKTRGQQVTLSCSPISGHRSVSWYQQTPGQGLQFLFEYFSETQRNKGNFPGRFSGRQFSNSRSEMNVSTLELGDSALYLCASSLVRGYEQYFGPGTRLTVT.

The chain is built from TRBV7-9 and TRBJ2-7, with a possible D match to TRBD1 (6 bases). With 10 bases removed from V and 0 bases from J, the gap between germline ends came to 16 bases. Per the germline V gene, CDR1 is SEHNR and CDR2 is FQNEAQ (reference sequence). The CDR3 loop spans 14 amino acids. The CDR3 DNA sequence: TGTGCCATCGCCGGGACACACAACTCCTACGAGCAGTACTTC. It is translated as CAIAGTHNSYEQYF. The complete variable domain, with remaining parts taken from reference TRBV7-9 and TRBJ2-7, reads DTGVSQNPRHKITKRGQNVTFRCDPISEHNRLYWYRQTLGQGPEFLTYFQNEAQLEKSRLLSDRFSAERPKGSFSTLEIQRTEQGDSAMYLCAIAGTHNSYEQYFGPGTRLTVT.

This clone has a handful of counts. This chain connects TRBV5-1 to TRBJ1-1; the match to TRBD1 covers 10 bases. Per the germline V gene, CDR1 is SGHRS and CDR2 is YFSETQ. The V segment lost 4 bases and the J segment 3 bases; nucleotides outside the gene matches: 12. The CDR3 has 17 amino acids. CDR3: CASSPPRQGARDTEAFF. For the CDR3, the DNA is TGCGCCAGCAGCCCCCCACGACAGGGGGCTAGGGACACTGAAGCTTTCTTT. The variable domain in full, with the rest retrieved from reference TRBV5-1 and TRBJ1-1, is KAGVTQTPRYLIKTRGQQVTLSCSPISGHRSVSWYQQTPGQGLQFLFEYFSETQRNKGNFPGRFSGRQFSNSRSEMNVSTLELGDSALYLCASSPPRQGARDTEAFFGQGTRLTVV.

The chain carries TRBV12-5 and TRBJ2-1; D is perhaps TRBD2 (6 bases). CDR1 LGHNT and CDR2 FRNRAP come from the germline V gene. This CDR3 contains 16 residues. Trimming took off 7 bases at V and 3 bases at J, with 19 bases between the two ends. Here the CDR3 DNA reads TGTGCTAGTGCCCAGGTCCGGCGGGGATACTACAATGAGCAGTTCTTC. Translating it yields CASAQVRRGYYNEQFF.

The chain links TRBV29-1 to TRBJ2-6, with a weak D call TRBD1 (6 bases). Trimming left V 6 bases short and J 0 bases short, with 15 bases between. The CDR3 has 16 residues. Germline CDR1 SQVTM, CDR2 ANQGSEA. CDR3 nucleotides: TGCAGCGTCACCCCGGGACACTCCTCTGGGGCCAACGTCCTGACTTTC. Encoded protein: CSVTPGHSSGANVLTF.

The chain recombines TRBV10-1 with TRBJ1-2; D unresolved. Germline CDR1 WNHNN, CDR2 SYGVQD (reference sequence). The CDR3 is 13 residues long. With 3 bases removed from V and 6 bases from J, the gap between germline ends came to 11 bases. The CDR3 DNA sequence: TGCGCCAGCAGTGAATCGGGGAACGATGGCTACACCTTC. Its translation: CASSESGNDGYTF.

This clone was picked up one time. The chain employs TRBV4-2 and TRBJ2-1, with 9 bases aligning to TRBD2. The CDR3 extends over 22 amino acids. The germline V gene has CDR1 LGHNA and CDR2 YNFKEQ. The ends lost 1 base at V and 10 bases at J; junction bases unmatched: 29. The CDR3: CASSQGEVAGGRALRVSEEQFF. Written as DNA, the CDR3 is TGTGCCAGCAGCCAAGGAGAGGTGGCTGGCGGGAGGGCCCTGAGGGTGAGTGAGGAGCAGTTCTTC.

A note on this clone: The junction departs from the called germline gene at one end, perhaps through a read error. This chain links TRBV6-5 with TRBJ1-3; tentative D call: TRBD1 (6 bases). Germline lookup yields CDR1 MNHEY and CDR2 SVGAGI. This CDR3 contains 15 residues. The CDR3 DNA reads TGTGCCAGCAGGGTTAGGGGGATCAGTGGAAGCACCATATATTTT. Protein product: CASRVRGISGSTIYF.

This chain joins TRBV5-6 and TRBJ2-2; TRBD2 agrees at 7 bases. This CDR3 comprises 16 residues. Germline CDR1 is SGHDT and CDR2 is YYEEEE. The trim removed 2 bases at V and 1 base at J, leaving 5 bases unmatched. The chain's CDR3 is CASSLWSGGNTGELFF. CDR3 bases: TGTGCCAGCAGCTTATGGTCGGGGGGGAACACCGGGGAGCTGTTTTTT. Combining the CDR3 with reference TRBV5-6 and TRBJ2-2 gives the whole variable domain DAGVTQSPTHLIKTRGQQVTLRCSPKSGHDTVSWYQQALGQGPQFIFQYYEEEERQRGNFPDRFSGHQFPNYSSELNVNALLLGDSALYLCASSLWSGGNTGELFFGEGSRLTVL.

The V gene is TRBV11-3, the J gene TRBJ1-1; D may be TRBD1 (5 bases). CDR1 and CDR2 (germline): SGHNT, YENEEA. Deletions cut 7 bases from V and 1 base from J, with 13 bases between. This CDR3 is 14 amino acids long. As DNA, the CDR3 is TGTGCCAGCACGGGGGGGACCTCGAACACTGAAGCTTTCTTT. Amino acids: CASTGGTSNTEAFF. The whole variable domain, remainder taken from reference TRBV11-3 and TRBJ1-1, is EAGVVQSPRYKIIEKKQPVAFWCNPISGHNTLYWYLQNLGQGPELLIRYENEEAVDDSQLPKDRFSAERLKGVDSTLKIQPAELGDSAVYLCASTGGTSNTEAFFGQGTRLTVV.

The gene calls are TRBV6-5 and TRBJ1-1; no reliable D call. The CDR3 runs 14 residues. Germline loops: CDR1 MNHEY, CDR2 SVGAGI. V was trimmed by 0 bases and J by 3 bases, leaving 8 bases between them. CDR3 in DNA: TGTGCCAGCAGTTACTCGAACGGGGACACTGAAGCTTTCTTT. This codes for CASSYSNGDTEAFF.

This chain joins TRBV5-1 and TRBJ2-1; no definite D call. V lost 2 bases and J lost 5, with 8 bases in between. Germline lookup yields CDR1 SGHRS and CDR2 YFSETQ. CDR3 length: 13 amino acids. The CDR3 sequence: CASSLDTDNEQFF. CDR3 nucleotides: TGCGCCAGCAGCTTAGATACGGACAATGAGCAGTTCTTC.

The chain uses TRBV5-4 and TRBJ2-3; 12 nucleotides align to TRBD2. The germline gives CDR1 SGHNT, CDR2 YYREEE (reference sequence). V trimming: 0 bases; J trimming: 7 bases; junction bases outside the gene matches: 3. The CDR3 has 15 amino acids. The CDR3 DNA is TGTGCCAGCAGCTTGGGGACTAGCGGGGTTTATACGCAGTATTTT. This sequence encodes CASSLGTSGVYTQYF.

J is TRBJ1-2 and V is TRBV6-6; no definite D call. From germline, CDR1 is MNHNY and CDR2 SVGAGI (reference sequence). CDR3 length: 11 residues. V was shortened by 5 bases and J by 4 bases, with 5 bases between the two germline ends. CDR3 sequence: CASSGLYGYTF. The CDR3 coding sequence is TGTGCCAGCAGTGGACTCTATGGCTACACCTTC.

This clone appeared a single time. The chain links TRBV6-5 to TRBJ1-1; a possible D gene is TRBD1 (5 bases). CDR1 and CDR2 from the germline V gene are MNHEY and SVGAGI. Trimming took 3 bases from V and 6 from J, leaving 17 bases between them. This CDR3 is 15 amino acids long. As DNA, the CDR3 is TGTGCCAGCAGTTATCAAAAGAAGGGGCCTTCTGAAGCTTTCTTT. Its translation: CASSYQKKGPSEAFF.

The V and J genes are TRBV27 and TRBJ2-1; weak D call: TRBD1 (5 bases). V dropped 5 bases and J dropped 0 bases, with 14 bases sitting between them. This CDR3 contains 16 residues. Germline assignment: CDR1 MNHEY and CDR2 SMNVEV (reference sequence). The CDR3 loop reads CASSQGSWSSYNEQFF. CDR3 nucleotide sequence: TGTGCCAGCAGTCAGGGTAGCTGGAGCTCCTACAATGAGCAGTTCTTC.

The CDR3 here is CASSPHQARRIYVEAFF. The CDR3 DNA is TGTGCCAGCAGCCCCCACCAAGCGCGCAGAATTTATGTTGAAGCTTTCTTT. V is TRBV5-6 and J is TRBJ1-1; D not certain. V lost 4 bases and J 7 bases, leaving 26 bases between the germline ends. The CDR3 runs to 17 residues. The V gene's germline CDR1 is SGHDT and CDR2 YYEEEE.

V is TRBV7-8 and J is TRBJ1-1; D may be TRBD1 (5 bases). CDR1 is SGHVS and CDR2 is FQNEAQ in the germline V gene. The CDR3 spans 13 residues. V was trimmed by 3 bases and J by 5 bases, leaving 10 bases between them. The CDR3 nucleotides read TGTGCCAGCAGCTTCTGGGGGGTGACTGAAGCTTTCTTT. This encodes CASSFWGVTEAFF.

V is TRBV5-1 and J is TRBJ2-3; 10 bases agree with TRBD2. The CDR3 length is 17 residues. J was trimmed by 3 bases and V by 4 bases; bases with no gene match: 11. Germline CDR1 reads SGHRS; CDR2 reads YFSETQ. CDR3 DNA: TGCGCCAGCAGCCTGAATAGCGGGGGGCTCACGACAGATACGCAGTATTTT. Protein: CASSLNSGGLTTDTQYF.

The CDR3 reads CASSERGALNTGELFF. The CDR3 DNA is TGTGCCAGCAGTGAACGGGGGGCATTGAACACCGGGGAGCTGTTTTTT. The V call is TRBV2, the J call TRBJ2-2, with D tentatively TRBD2 (7 bases). From germline, CDR1 is SNHLY and CDR2 FYNNEI. The germline V and J ends were trimmed by 2 bases and 1 base, with 11 bases remaining between them. The CDR3 length is 16 residues. Looking up the rest from reference TRBV2 and TRBJ2-2 gives the full variable domain: EPEVTQTPSHQVTQMGQEVILRCVPISNHLYFYWYRQILGQKVEFLVSFYNNEISEKSEIFDDQFSVERPDGSNFTLKIRSTKLEDSAMYFCASSERGALNTGELFFGEGSRLTVL.

V is TRBV19 and J is TRBJ1-4, with a weak D call TRBD1 (5 bases). This CDR3 contains 16 residues. The germline CDR1 and CDR2 sequences are LNHDA and SQIVND (reference sequence). Trimming took off 5 bases at V and 5 bases at J, with 18 bases between the two ends. CDR3 sequence: CASSPPVVGGNEKLFF. The CDR3, as DNA: TGTGCCAGTAGTCCTCCGGTCGTGGGGGGAAATGAAAAACTGTTTTTT.

This chain connects TRBV28 to TRBJ1-1; 9 bases map to TRBD1. The CDR3 extends over 14 amino acids. The trim removed 5 bases at V and 4 bases at J, leaving 5 bases unmatched. Germline V CDR1 and CDR2: MDHEN, SYDVKM. CDR3 sequence (DNA): TGTGCCAGCAGTGAACAGGGGGCGGTCACTGAAGCTTTCTTT. Translated: CASSEQGAVTEAFF. The variable domain in full, completed from reference TRBV28 and TRBJ1-1, reads DVKVTQSSRYLVKRTGEKVFLECVQDMDHENMFWYRQDPGLGLRLIYFSYDVKMKEKGDIPEGYSVSREKKERFSLILESASTNQTSMYLCASSEQGAVTEAFFGQGTRLTVV.

This sequence joins TRBV19 and TRBJ2-6; no clear D. Germline lookup yields CDR1 LNHDA and CDR2 SQIVND (reference sequence). This CDR3 region has 16 residues. Trimming pared 5 bases from V and 0 bases from J, leaving 11 bases between. In DNA form, the CDR3 reads TGTGCCAGTAGTTTTCCGATGAGCTCTGGGGCCAACGTCCTGACTTTC. Its translation: CASSFPMSSGANVLTF.

The rearrangement joins TRBV4-1 to TRBJ2-7; D unclear. The CDR3 covers 15 residues. Germline values: CDR1 MGHRA, CDR2 YSYEKL. Trimming pared 0 bases from V and 3 bases from J, leaving 12 bases between. CDR3 loop: CASSQDQAPDYEQYF. In DNA, the CDR3 is TGCGCCAGCAGCCAAGATCAGGCACCCGACTACGAGCAGTACTTC.

J is TRBJ2-7 and V is TRBV7-9; 8 bases match TRBD1. V lost 4 bases to trimming and J lost 3 bases; unmatched junction nucleotides: 8. Germline CDR1 is SEHNR and CDR2 is FQNEAQ (reference sequence). This CDR3 spans 15 amino acids. The CDR3 protein is CASSSTGATGYEQYF. The CDR3, as DNA: TGTGCCAGCAGCTCGACAGGGGCGACAGGCTACGAGCAGTACTTC.

J is TRBJ2-7 and V is TRBV4-1, with TRBD1 as a possible D gene (7 bases). Germline V gene data show CDR1 as MGHRA and CDR2 as YSYEKL. V lost 4 bases and J 5 bases, leaving 15 bases between the germline ends. The CDR3 runs to 14 residues. The CDR3 bases are TGCGCCAGCAGCCTAGGAGGGGGCTGGAACGAGCAGTACTTC. It codes for CASSLGGGWNEQYF.